The 8 T cell receptor beta chains listed next were all sequenced from one sample in a study of blood T cell repertoires in COVID-19. The method was immunoSEQ multiplex PCR; TCRdb's version includes in-frame clones alone and lacks a portion of them. The sample lists 350,000 to 400,000 clones, roughly 89% occurring once. Material for sequencing was peripheral blood. These receptors were collected from a young man with active or convalescent COVID-19.

The genes are TRBV7-9 and TRBJ2-7; 7 nucleotides agree with TRBD1. The CDR3 consists of 13 residues. V lost 10 bases, J lost 5 bases, and 11 bases stayed unmatched. Germline CDR1 reads SEHNR; CDR2 reads FQNEAQ (reference sequence). In DNA form, the CDR3 reads TGTGCCACCAGACGTCCGGGACAGCACGAGCAGTACTTC. Translating it yields CATRRPGQHEQYF.

J is TRBJ2-3 and V is TRBV7-9; D is ambiguous. Trimming cost V 6 bases and J 1 base, with 17 bases left between them. The CDR3 has 16 residues. CDR1 and CDR2 (germline): SEHNR, FQNEAQ (reference sequence). Written as DNA, the CDR3 is TGTGCCAGCAGTACGCCTGGTGAGGTTGGCACAGATACGCAGTATTTT. Translating gives CASSTPGEVGTDTQYF.

This clone was found once. The rearrangement joins TRBV28 to TRBJ2-2; possible D gene TRBD2, 6 bases. Per the germline V gene, CDR1 is MDHEN and CDR2 is SYDVKM. Trimming removed 0 bases at V and 1 base at J, with 9 bases between. This CDR3 has 16 amino acids. DNA for the CDR3: TGTGCCAGCAGTTTATGGGCGGGACTGAACACCGGGGAGCTGTTTTTT. It yields the protein CASSLWAGLNTGELFF.

V usage is TRBV4-2 and J usage is TRBJ2-7; a weak D match, TRBD2 (6 bases). Germline values: CDR1 LGHNA, CDR2 YNFKEQ. The V gene lost 2 bases and the J gene lost 2 bases, with 16 bases spanning the gap. The CDR3 covers 16 residues. CDR3 region: CASSQSWDSAPYEQYF. For the CDR3, the DNA is TGTGCCAGCAGCCAAAGTTGGGACTCTGCCCCCTACGAGCAGTACTTC.

This chain links TRBV7-9 with TRBJ1-1, with D possibly being TRBD1 (6 bases). Germline CDR1 SEHNR, CDR2 FQNEAQ (reference sequence). Trimming cost V 7 bases and J 6 bases, with 15 bases left between them. The CDR3 contains 13 residues. The CDR3 here is CASIPQQGSEAFF. CDR3 DNA: TGTGCCAGCATCCCCCAACAGGGTTCTGAAGCTTTCTTT.

The chain uses TRBV5-1 and TRBJ2-7; weak D call: TRBD1 (5 bases). The germline gives CDR1 SGHRS, CDR2 YFSETQ. The CDR3 sequence is 14 residues long. V was cut by 7 bases and J by 0 bases, with 14 bases left in between. The CDR3 bases are TGCGCCAGCTCTATGGACATACTCTCCTACGAGCAGTACTTC. Amino acid sequence: CASSMDILSYEQYF.

J is TRBJ1-1 and V is TRBV13; D perhaps matches TRBD1 (5 bases). V was shortened by 5 bases and J by 0 bases, with 19 bases between the two germline ends. Germline V gene data show CDR1 as PRHDT and CDR2 as FYEKMQ (reference sequence). The CDR3 has 17 residues. CDR3 in amino acids: CASSLLRGPRLNTEAFF. The CDR3 DNA is TGTGCCAGCAGCCTATTAAGGGGCCCGCGCCTGAACACTGAAGCTTTCTTT.

This chain connects TRBV10-3 to TRBJ2-7; weak D call: TRBD1 (6 bases). Germline V lookup: CDR1 ENHRY, CDR2 SYGVKD. The CDR3 consists of 13 residues. Trimming took 6 bases from V and 5 from J, leaving 14 bases between them. CDR3 loop: CAIRTGTSDEQYF. The CDR3 DNA sequence: TGTGCCATCAGGACCGGGACATCGGACGAGCAGTACTTC.